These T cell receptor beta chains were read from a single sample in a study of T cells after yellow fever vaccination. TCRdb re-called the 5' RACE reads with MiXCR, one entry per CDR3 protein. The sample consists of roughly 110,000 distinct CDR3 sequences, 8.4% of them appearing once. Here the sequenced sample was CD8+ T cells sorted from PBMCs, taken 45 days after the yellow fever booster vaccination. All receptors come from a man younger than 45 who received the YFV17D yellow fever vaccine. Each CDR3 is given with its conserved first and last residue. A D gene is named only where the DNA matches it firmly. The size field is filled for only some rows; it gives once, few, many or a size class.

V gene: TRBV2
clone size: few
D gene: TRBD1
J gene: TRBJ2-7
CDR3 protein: CASSTGTADEQYF
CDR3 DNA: TGTGCCAGCAGCACCGGGACAGCCGACGAGCAGTACTTC

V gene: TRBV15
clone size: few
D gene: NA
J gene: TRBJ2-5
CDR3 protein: CATSKAEPETQYF
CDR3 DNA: TGTGCCACCAGCAAGGCAGAGCCAGAGACCCAGTACTTC

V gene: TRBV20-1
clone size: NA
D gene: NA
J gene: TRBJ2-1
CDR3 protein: CSAREGWEQFF
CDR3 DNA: TGCAGTGCTAGAGAGGGGTGGGAGCAGTTCTTC

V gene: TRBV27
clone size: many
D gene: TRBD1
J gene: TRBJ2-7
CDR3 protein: CASSLEGQGTDEQYF
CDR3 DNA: TGTGCCAGCAGTTTAGAGGGACAGGGGACCGACGAGCAGTACTTC

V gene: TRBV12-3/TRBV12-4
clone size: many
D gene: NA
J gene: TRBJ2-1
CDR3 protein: CASKEASVVQFF
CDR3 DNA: TGTGCCAGCAAAGAAGCGAGCGTCGTGCAGTTCTTC

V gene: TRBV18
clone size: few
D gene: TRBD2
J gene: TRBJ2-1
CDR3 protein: CASSRDSPGLANNEQFF
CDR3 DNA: TGTGCCAGCTCACGGGACAGCCCGGGACTAGCGAACAATGAGCAGTTCTTC

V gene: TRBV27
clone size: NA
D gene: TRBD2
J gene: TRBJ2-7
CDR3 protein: CASSLSFSGGPYEQYF
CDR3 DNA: TGTGCCAGCAGTTTATCGTTTTCGGGAGGACCCTACGAGCAGTACTTC

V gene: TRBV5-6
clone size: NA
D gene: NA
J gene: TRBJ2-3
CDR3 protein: CASSLVASGTDTQYF
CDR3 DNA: TGTGCCAGCAGCTTGGTCGCTAGCGGCACAGATACGCAGTATTTT

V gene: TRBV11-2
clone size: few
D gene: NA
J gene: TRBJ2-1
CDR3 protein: CASSLSSGRVPIEQFF
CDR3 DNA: TGTGCCAGCAGCTTAAGTTCCGGACGAGTTCCGATTGAGCAGTTCTTC

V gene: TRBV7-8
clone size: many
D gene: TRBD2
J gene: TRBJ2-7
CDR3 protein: CASSLAGLAGVGEQYF
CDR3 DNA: TGTGCCAGCAGCTTAGCGGGCCTAGCGGGAGTCGGGGAGCAGTACTTC

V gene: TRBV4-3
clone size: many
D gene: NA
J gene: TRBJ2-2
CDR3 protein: CASSQDSGGNTGELFF
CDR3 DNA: TGCGCCAGCAGCCAAGATAGCGGAGGGAACACCGGGGAGCTGTTTTTT

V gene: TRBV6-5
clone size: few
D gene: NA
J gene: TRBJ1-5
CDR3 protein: CASSLAAGDRNQPQHF
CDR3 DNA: TGTGCCAGCAGTCTAGCCGCAGGGGATCGGAATCAGCCCCAGCATTTT

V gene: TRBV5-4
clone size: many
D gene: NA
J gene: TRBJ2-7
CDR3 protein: CASSLGTYEQYF
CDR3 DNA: TGTGCCAGCAGTCTCGGGACCTACGAGCAGTACTTC

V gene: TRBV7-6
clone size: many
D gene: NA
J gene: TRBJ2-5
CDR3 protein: CASSHDVAGNQETQYF
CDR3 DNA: TGTGCCAGCAGCCACGACGTCGCTGGGAACCAAGAGACCCAGTACTTC

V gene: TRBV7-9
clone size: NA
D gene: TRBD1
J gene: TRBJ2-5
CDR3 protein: CASSFGTGSQETQYF
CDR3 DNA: TGTGCCAGCAGCTTCGGGACAGGGAGCCAAGAGACCCAGTACTTC

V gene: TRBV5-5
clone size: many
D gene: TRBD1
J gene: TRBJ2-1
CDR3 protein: CASSAVGGQAYNEQFF
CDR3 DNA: TGTGCCAGCAGCGCGGTTGGAGGACAGGCCTACAATGAGCAGTTCTTC

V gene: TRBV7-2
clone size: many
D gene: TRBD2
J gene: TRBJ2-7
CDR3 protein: CASNPRTSSDEQYF
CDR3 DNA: TGTGCCAGCAACCCCCGGACTAGTTCGGACGAGCAGTACTTC

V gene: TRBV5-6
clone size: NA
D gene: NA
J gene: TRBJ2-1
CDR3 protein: CASSTLHREYNEQFF
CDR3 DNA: TGTGCCAGCAGCACCCTACACAGGGAGTACAATGAGCAGTTCTTC

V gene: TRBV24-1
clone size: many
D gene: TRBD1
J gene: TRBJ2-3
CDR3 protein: CATSDPGQGTDTQYF
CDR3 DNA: TGTGCCACCAGTGACCCCGGACAGGGAACAGATACGCAGTATTTT

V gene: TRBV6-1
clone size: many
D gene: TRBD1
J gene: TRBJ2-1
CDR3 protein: CASAPGGYNEQFF
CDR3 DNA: TGTGCCAGCGCCCCAGGGGGCTACAATGAGCAGTTCTTC

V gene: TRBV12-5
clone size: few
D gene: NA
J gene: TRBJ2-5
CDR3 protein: CASGLAAGTDQETQYF
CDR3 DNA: TGTGCTAGTGGTTTGGCCGCGGGGACTGACCAAGAGACCCAGTACTTC

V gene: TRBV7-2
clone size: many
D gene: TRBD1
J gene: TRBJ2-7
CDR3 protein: CASSLGQGATYEQYF
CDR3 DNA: TGTGCCAGCAGCTTAGGACAGGGGGCGACCTACGAGCAGTACTTC

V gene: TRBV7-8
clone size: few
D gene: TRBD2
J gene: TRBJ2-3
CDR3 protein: CASSLGYERGSIDGGTDTQYF
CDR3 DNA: TGTGCCAGCAGCTTGGGGTATGAGCGGGGTAGCATAGATGGAGGCACAGATACGCAGTATTTT

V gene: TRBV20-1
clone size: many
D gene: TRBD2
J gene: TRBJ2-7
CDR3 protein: CSAGLTSGSYEQYF
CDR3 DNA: TGCAGTGCTGGTCTGACTAGCGGGAGTTACGAGCAGTACTTC

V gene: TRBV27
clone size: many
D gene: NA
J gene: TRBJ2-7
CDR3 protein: CAVGTSYEQYF
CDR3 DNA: TGTGCCGTTGGGACGTCCTACGAGCAGTACTTC

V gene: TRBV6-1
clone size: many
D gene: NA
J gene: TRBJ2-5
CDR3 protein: CASTFGLKETQYF
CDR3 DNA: TGTGCCAGCACCTTTGGACTGAAAGAGACCCAGTACTTC

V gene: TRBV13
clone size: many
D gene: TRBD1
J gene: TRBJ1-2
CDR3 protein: CASSYTGGNYGYTF
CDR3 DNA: TGTGCCAGCAGCTACACAGGGGGCAACTATGGCTACACCTTC

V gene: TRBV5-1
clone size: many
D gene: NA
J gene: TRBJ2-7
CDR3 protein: CASSPGGSEQYF
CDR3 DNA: TGCGCCAGCAGCCCCGGGGGCTCCGAGCAGTACTTC

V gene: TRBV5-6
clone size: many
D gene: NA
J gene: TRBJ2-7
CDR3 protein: CASSLGPESDF
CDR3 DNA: TGTGCCAGCAGCTTGGGGCCGGAAAGCGACTTC

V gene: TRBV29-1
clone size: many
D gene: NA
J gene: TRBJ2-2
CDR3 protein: CSAQGIDTGELFF
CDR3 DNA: TGCAGCGCTCAGGGGATAGACACCGGGGAGCTGTTTTTT

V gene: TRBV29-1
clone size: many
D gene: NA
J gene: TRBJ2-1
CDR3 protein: CSALVPVDEQFF
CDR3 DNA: TGCAGCGCATTAGTCCCCGTTGATGAGCAGTTCTTC

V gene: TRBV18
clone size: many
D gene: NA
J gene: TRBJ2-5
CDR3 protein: CASSPTVQLETQYF
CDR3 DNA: TGTGCCAGCTCACCCACCGTTCAGTTAGAGACCCAGTACTTC